These T cell receptor beta chains were read from a single sample in a study of CD8 T cells in Susac syndrome. TCRdb processed the immunoSEQ multiplex PCR reads anew with MiXCR; each CDR3 protein has one entry. The sample consists of about 280,000 distinct CDR3 sequences, about 85% of them appearing once. Sequencing was done on a sample of CD8+ T cells from PBMCs. The receptors originated from a human donor with multiple sclerosis. The CDR3 runs from the conserved cysteine through the conserved F or W. The order of the fields is J gene, V gene, D gene, clone size, CDR3 protein, CDR3 DNA. D genes are given only for firm matches. Expanded clones get a size class; other rows say once, few or many, or leave the size out.

J gene: TRBJ2-2
V gene: TRBV27
D gene: TRBD1
clone size: NA
CDR3 protein: CASNPGQGTTGELFF
CDR3 DNA: TGTGCCAGCAACCCGGGACAGGGGACGACCGGGGAGCTGTTTTTT

J gene: TRBJ2-1
V gene: TRBV9
D gene: TRBD2
clone size: once
CDR3 protein: CASSVDWAGDPNEQFF
CDR3 DNA: TGTGCCAGCAGCGTAGACTGGGCGGGAGACCCCAATGAGCAGTTCTTC

J gene: TRBJ2-7
V gene: TRBV9
D gene: NA
clone size: NA
CDR3 protein: CASSVVDPNRDDEQYF
CDR3 DNA: TGTGCCAGCAGCGTAGTAGACCCAAACAGGGACGACGAGCAGTACTTC

J gene: TRBJ2-5
V gene: TRBV15
D gene: NA
clone size: NA
CDR3 protein: CATSRDTDRRETQYF
CDR3 DNA: TGTGCCACCAGCAGAGATACGGACCGACGGGAGACCCAGTACTTC

J gene: TRBJ2-7
V gene: TRBV5-1
D gene: NA
clone size: NA
CDR3 protein: CASSLGLAIYEQYF
CDR3 DNA: TGCGCCAGCAGCCTCGGGCTAGCGATCTACGAGCAGTACTTC

J gene: TRBJ2-3
V gene: TRBV27
D gene: TRBD1
clone size: NA
CDR3 protein: CASSPGTGGSDTQYF
CDR3 DNA: TGTGCCAGCAGTCCCGGGACAGGGGGCTCAGATACGCAGTATTTT

J gene: TRBJ2-3
V gene: TRBV5-1
D gene: NA
clone size: NA
CDR3 protein: CASSFEGFDADTQYF
CDR3 DNA: TGCGCCAGCAGCTTTGAGGGGTTTGACGCAGATACGCAGTATTTT

J gene: TRBJ1-2
V gene: TRBV7-9
D gene: NA
clone size: once
CDR3 protein: CASSLGFDGYTF
CDR3 DNA: TGTGCCAGCAGCTTAGGGTTCGATGGCTACACCTTC

J gene: TRBJ2-7
V gene: TRBV12-5
D gene: TRBD1
clone size: NA
CDR3 protein: CASGLPRQGDLDEQYF
CDR3 DNA: TGTGCTAGTGGTTTGCCCCGACAGGGGGATTTGGACGAGCAGTACTTC

J gene: TRBJ2-1
V gene: TRBV7-9
D gene: TRBD1
clone size: NA
CDR3 protein: CASSSRGTGTNEQFF
CDR3 DNA: TGTGCCAGCAGCTCTAGGGGGACAGGCACCAATGAGCAGTTCTTC

J gene: TRBJ2-7
V gene: TRBV28
D gene: NA
clone size: NA
CDR3 protein: CASRPAGLVSYEQYF
CDR3 DNA: TGTGCCAGCAGGCCTGCGGGATTGGTGTCCTACGAGCAGTACTTC

J gene: TRBJ1-5
V gene: TRBV27
D gene: NA
clone size: NA
CDR3 protein: CATAPDSHNQPQHF
CDR3 DNA: TGTGCCACCGCCCCGGACAGCCATAATCAGCCCCAGCATTTT

J gene: TRBJ2-7
V gene: TRBV7-9
D gene: TRBD2
clone size: NA
CDR3 protein: CASSGGTGTSGSSEEQYF
CDR3 DNA: TGTGCCAGCAGCGGAGGAACCGGGACTAGCGGGAGTTCGGAGGAGCAGTACTTC

J gene: TRBJ2-7
V gene: TRBV5-1
D gene: NA
clone size: NA
CDR3 protein: CASSSSGLLHSYEQYF
CDR3 DNA: TGCGCCAGCAGCTCCAGCGGGCTACTACACTCCTACGAGCAGTACTTC

J gene: TRBJ2-3
V gene: TRBV28
D gene: TRBD2
clone size: NA
CDR3 protein: CASRSWVASGGSTDTQYF
CDR3 DNA: TGTGCCAGCAGATCATGGGTCGCGAGCGGGGGTAGCACAGATACGCAGTATTTT

J gene: TRBJ2-1
V gene: TRBV28
D gene: TRBD2
clone size: NA
CDR3 protein: CASSSSREGRSYNEQFF
CDR3 DNA: TGTGCCAGCAGTTCCTCCAGGGAGGGCCGGTCCTACAATGAGCAGTTCTTC

J gene: TRBJ2-1
V gene: TRBV9
D gene: TRBD2
clone size: NA
CDR3 protein: CASSVGGRTSDNEQFF
CDR3 DNA: TGTGCCAGCAGCGTAGGAGGGAGGACTAGCGACAATGAGCAGTTCTTC

J gene: TRBJ2-4
V gene: TRBV23-1
D gene: NA
clone size: once
CDR3 protein: CASSQIGQRGKNIQYF
CDR3 DNA: TGCGCCAGCAGTCAGATAGGACAGCGAGGCAAAAACATTCAGTACTTC

J gene: TRBJ1-2
V gene: TRBV20-1
D gene: TRBD1
clone size: NA
CDR3 protein: CSAGGQNYGYTF
CDR3 DNA: TGCAGTGCCGGGGGACAGAACTATGGCTACACCTTC

J gene: TRBJ2-2
V gene: TRBV27
D gene: NA
clone size: NA
CDR3 protein: CASSPNTGELFF
CDR3 DNA: TGTGCCAGCAGCCCGAACACCGGGGAGCTGTTTTTT

J gene: TRBJ2-5
V gene: TRBV7-4
D gene: NA
clone size: NA
CDR3 protein: CASSLVPGRGETQYF
CDR3 DNA: TGTGCCAGCAGCTTAGTCCCAGGAAGGGGGGAGACCCAGTACTTC

J gene: TRBJ2-5
V gene: TRBV6-6
D gene: TRBD2
clone size: NA
CDR3 protein: CASSSLREDQETQYF
CDR3 DNA: TGTGCCAGCAGTAGCTTACGGGAGGACCAAGAGACCCAGTACTTC

J gene: TRBJ2-1
V gene: TRBV4-2
D gene: NA
clone size: NA
CDR3 protein: CASSQTSRSNEQFF
CDR3 DNA: TGTGCCAGCAGCCAAACCTCCAGAAGTAATGAGCAGTTCTTC

J gene: TRBJ2-3
V gene: TRBV7-9
D gene: NA
clone size: NA
CDR3 protein: CASSSLPLAIGTDTQYF
CDR3 DNA: TGTGCCAGCAGCTCTCTGCCGCTAGCGATTGGGACAGATACGCAGTATTTT

J gene: TRBJ1-6
V gene: TRBV27
D gene: NA
clone size: NA
CDR3 protein: CASRESGRPSPLHF
CDR3 DNA: TGTGCCAGCAGAGAATCAGGGAGACCCTCACCCCTCCACTTT

J gene: TRBJ2-1
V gene: TRBV29-1
D gene: NA
clone size: NA
CDR3 protein: CSVVTGGYNEQFF
CDR3 DNA: TGCAGCGTCGTGACTGGAGGCTACAATGAGCAGTTCTTC

J gene: TRBJ2-3
V gene: TRBV7-8
D gene: TRBD1
clone size: NA
CDR3 protein: CASSPLIGQGLGTDTQYF
CDR3 DNA: TGTGCCAGCAGCCCCCTCATCGGACAGGGCCTCGGCACAGATACGCAGTATTTT

J gene: TRBJ2-7
V gene: TRBV29-1
D gene: TRBD1
clone size: NA
CDR3 protein: CSVEKQGSSYEQYF
CDR3 DNA: TGCAGCGTTGAGAAACAGGGGAGCTCCTACGAGCAGTACTTC

J gene: TRBJ2-7
V gene: TRBV29-1
D gene: TRBD2
clone size: few
CDR3 protein: CSVVAGGVDYEQYF
CDR3 DNA: TGCAGCGTTGTAGCGGGAGGGGTCGATTACGAGCAGTACTTC

J gene: TRBJ1-5
V gene: TRBV20-1
D gene: NA
clone size: NA
CDR3 protein: CSAKGVVQPQHF
CDR3 DNA: TGCAGTGCTAAAGGGGTGGTTCAGCCCCAGCATTTT

J gene: TRBJ2-5
V gene: TRBV12-3/TRBV12-4
D gene: NA
clone size: NA
CDR3 protein: CASNSVGETQYF
CDR3 DNA: TGTGCCAGCAATAGCGTCGGAGAGACCCAGTACTTC

J gene: TRBJ1-3
V gene: TRBV5-8
D gene: NA
clone size: NA
CDR3 protein: CASSLATGRRTNTIYF
CDR3 DNA: TGTGCCAGCAGCTTAGCCACAGGGAGGCGGACAAACACCATATATTTT

J gene: TRBJ2-7
V gene: TRBV15
D gene: NA
clone size: NA
CDR3 protein: CATSSPLSSGYSRAYEQYF
CDR3 DNA: TGTGCCACCAGCAGCCCTCTTTCCTCGGGTTACAGCAGAGCCTACGAGCAGTACTTC

J gene: TRBJ2-3
V gene: TRBV20-1
D gene: NA
clone size: NA
CDR3 protein: CSATSGAGLMDTQYF
CDR3 DNA: TGCAGTGCTACGTCCGGAGCGGGCTTGATGGATACGCAGTATTTT

J gene: TRBJ1-1
V gene: TRBV5-6
D gene: TRBD1
clone size: NA
CDR3 protein: CASSLGTGWGTEAFF
CDR3 DNA: TGTGCCAGCAGCTTAGGGACAGGGTGGGGCACTGAAGCTTTCTTT

J gene: TRBJ2-5
V gene: TRBV14
D gene: NA
clone size: NA
CDR3 protein: CASSSKRWPQETQYF
CDR3 DNA: TGTGCCAGCAGCTCTAAGAGGTGGCCCCAAGAGACCCAGTACTTC

J gene: TRBJ1-2
V gene: TRBV27
D gene: TRBD1
clone size: NA
CDR3 protein: CASSWTGSPDGYTF
CDR3 DNA: TGTGCCAGCAGTTGGACAGGGTCCCCCGATGGCTACACCTTC

J gene: TRBJ2-7
V gene: TRBV9
D gene: TRBD1
clone size: NA
CDR3 protein: CASSAGQGPREQYF
CDR3 DNA: TGTGCCAGCTCCGCGGGACAGGGACCTCGGGAGCAGTACTTC